The text below deals with one T cell receptor beta chain. The data belong to a study of blood T cell repertoires in COVID-19. Study summary: Some COVID-19 samples were acute and others convalescent; all came from the United States, Italy and Spain. T cells, B-cell-depleted T cells, or PBMCs provided the cDNA or gDNA that served as material.

Trimming shortened V by 5 bases and J by 0 bases, and 11 bases separated the two germline ends. Germline assignment: CDR1 SGHAT and CDR2 FQDESV (reference sequence). CDR3 length: 15 residues. Generated by immunoSEQ multiplex PCR, the TCRdb table keeps only in-frame clones and is missing some. Of under 90,000 clones in the sample, nearly 80% were seen once. The source is a human donor in a cohort sampled during active COVID-19. This chain joins TRBV11-1 and TRBJ2-1; D might be TRBD2 (6 bases). The sequenced material came from peripheral blood. The CDR3 region is CASSRDLSSYNEQFF. The CDR3, as DNA: TGTGCCAGCAGCCGGGACTTGAGCTCCTACAATGAGCAGTTCTTC.